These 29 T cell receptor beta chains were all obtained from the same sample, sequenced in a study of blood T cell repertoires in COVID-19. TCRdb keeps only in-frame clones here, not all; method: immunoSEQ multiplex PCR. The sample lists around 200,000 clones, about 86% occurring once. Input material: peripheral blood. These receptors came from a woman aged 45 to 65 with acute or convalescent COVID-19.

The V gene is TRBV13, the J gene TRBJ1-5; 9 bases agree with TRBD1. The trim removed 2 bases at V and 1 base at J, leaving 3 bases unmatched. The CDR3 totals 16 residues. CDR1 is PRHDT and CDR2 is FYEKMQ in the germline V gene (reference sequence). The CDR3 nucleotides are TGTGCCAGCAGCTTAAGCGACAGGGGGAGCAATCAGCCCCAGCATTTT. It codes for CASSLSDRGSNQPQHF.

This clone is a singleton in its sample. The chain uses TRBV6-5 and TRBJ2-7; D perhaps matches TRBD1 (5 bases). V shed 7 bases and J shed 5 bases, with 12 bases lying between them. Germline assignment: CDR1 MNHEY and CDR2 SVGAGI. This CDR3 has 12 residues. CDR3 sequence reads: CASTHDSHEQYF. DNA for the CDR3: TGTGCCAGCACCCACGACAGCCACGAGCAGTACTTC.

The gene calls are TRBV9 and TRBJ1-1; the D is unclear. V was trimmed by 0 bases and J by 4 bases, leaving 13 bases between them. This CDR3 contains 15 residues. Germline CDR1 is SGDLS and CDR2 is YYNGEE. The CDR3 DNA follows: TGTGCCAGCAGCGTAGGGAATGGGAGGGCCACTGAAGCTTTCTTT. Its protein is CASSVGNGRATEAFF.

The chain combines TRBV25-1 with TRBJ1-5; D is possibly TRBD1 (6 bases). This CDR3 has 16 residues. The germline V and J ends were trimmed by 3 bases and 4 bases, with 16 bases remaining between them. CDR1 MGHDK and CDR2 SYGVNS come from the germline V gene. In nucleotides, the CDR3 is TGTGCCAGCAGTGACAAAGGGGGTGCCCCAAATCAGCCCCAGCATTTT. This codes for CASSDKGGAPNQPQHF.

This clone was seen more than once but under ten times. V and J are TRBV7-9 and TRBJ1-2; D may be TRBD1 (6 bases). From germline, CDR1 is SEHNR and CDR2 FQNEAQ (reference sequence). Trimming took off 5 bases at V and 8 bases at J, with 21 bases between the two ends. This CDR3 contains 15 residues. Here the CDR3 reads CASSLLGQGGGGYTF. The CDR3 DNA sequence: TGTGCCAGCAGCCTATTAGGGCAAGGCGGGGGCGGCTACACCTTC.

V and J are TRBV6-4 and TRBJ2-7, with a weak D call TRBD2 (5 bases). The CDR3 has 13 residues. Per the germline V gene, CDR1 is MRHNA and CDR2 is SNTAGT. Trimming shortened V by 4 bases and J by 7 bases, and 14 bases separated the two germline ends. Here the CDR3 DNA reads TGTGCCAGCAGTGCTAGCTCCCGGGGAGAGCAGTACTTC. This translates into CASSASSRGEQYF.

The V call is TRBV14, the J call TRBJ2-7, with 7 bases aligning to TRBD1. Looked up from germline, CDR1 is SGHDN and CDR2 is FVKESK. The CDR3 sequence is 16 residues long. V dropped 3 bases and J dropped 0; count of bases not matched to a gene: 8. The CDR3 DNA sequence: TGTGCCAGCAGCCATTTAACAGGGGTCGGCTCCTACGAGCAGTACTTC. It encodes CASSHLTGVGSYEQYF.

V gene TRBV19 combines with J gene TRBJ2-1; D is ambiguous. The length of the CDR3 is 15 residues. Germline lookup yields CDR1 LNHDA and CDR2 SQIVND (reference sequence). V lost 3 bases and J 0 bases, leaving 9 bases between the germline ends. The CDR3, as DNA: TGTGCCAGTAGTATGGGCTACCCCTCCTACAATGAGCAGTTCTTC. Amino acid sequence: CASSMGYPSYNEQFF.

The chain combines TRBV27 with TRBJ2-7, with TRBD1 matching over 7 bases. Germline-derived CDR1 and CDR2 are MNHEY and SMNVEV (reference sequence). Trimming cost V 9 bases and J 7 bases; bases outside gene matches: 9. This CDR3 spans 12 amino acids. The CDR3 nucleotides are TGTGCCAGTCAAACAGGGGAAAGGGAGCAGTACTTC. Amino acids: CASQTGEREQYF.

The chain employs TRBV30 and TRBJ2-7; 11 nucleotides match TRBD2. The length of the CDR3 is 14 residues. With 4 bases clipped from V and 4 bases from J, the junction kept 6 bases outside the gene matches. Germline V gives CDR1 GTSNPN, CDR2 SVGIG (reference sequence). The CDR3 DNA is TGTGCCTGGACCCAGGGACTAGCGGCGTACGAGCAGTACTTC. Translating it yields CAWTQGLAAYEQYF.

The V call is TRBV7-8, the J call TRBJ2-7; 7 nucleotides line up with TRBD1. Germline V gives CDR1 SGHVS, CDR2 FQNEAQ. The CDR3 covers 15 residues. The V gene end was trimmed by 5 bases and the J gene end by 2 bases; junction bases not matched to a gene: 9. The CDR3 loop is CASSPWGTVPYEQYF. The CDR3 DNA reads TGTGCCAGCAGCCCCTGGGGGACAGTTCCCTACGAGCAGTACTTC.

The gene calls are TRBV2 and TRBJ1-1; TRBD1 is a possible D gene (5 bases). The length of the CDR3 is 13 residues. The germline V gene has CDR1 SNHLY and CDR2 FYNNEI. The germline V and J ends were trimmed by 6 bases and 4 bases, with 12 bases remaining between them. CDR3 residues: CASRIDRSTEAFF. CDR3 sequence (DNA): TGTGCCAGCAGGATTGACAGAAGCACTGAAGCTTTCTTT.

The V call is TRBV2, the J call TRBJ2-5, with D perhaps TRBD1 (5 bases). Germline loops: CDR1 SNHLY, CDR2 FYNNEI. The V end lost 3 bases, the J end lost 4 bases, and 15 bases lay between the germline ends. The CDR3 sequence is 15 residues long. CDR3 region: CASSDRGWGRETQYF. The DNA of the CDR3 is TGTGCCAGCAGTGATAGGGGTTGGGGCCGAGAGACCCAGTACTTC. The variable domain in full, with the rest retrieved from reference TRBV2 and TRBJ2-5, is EPEVTQTPSHQVTQMGQEVILRCVPISNHLYFYWYRQILGQKVEFLVSFYNNEISEKSEIFDDQFSVERPDGSNFTLKIRSTKLEDSAMYFCASSDRGWGRETQYFGPGTRLLVL.

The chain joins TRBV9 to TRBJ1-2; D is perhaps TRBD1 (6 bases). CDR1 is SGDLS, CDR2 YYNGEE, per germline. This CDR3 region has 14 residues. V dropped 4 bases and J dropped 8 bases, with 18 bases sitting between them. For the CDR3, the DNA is TGTGCCAGCAGCCGACTCCAGGGGACGGAGGGCTACACCTTC. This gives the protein CASSRLQGTEGYTF.

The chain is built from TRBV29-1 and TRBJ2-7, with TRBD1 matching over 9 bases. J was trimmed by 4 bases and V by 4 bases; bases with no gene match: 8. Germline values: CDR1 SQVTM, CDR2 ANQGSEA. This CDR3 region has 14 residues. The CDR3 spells CSVAPTGGWYEQYF. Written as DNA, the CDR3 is TGCAGCGTTGCCCCGACAGGGGGATGGTACGAGCAGTACTTC.

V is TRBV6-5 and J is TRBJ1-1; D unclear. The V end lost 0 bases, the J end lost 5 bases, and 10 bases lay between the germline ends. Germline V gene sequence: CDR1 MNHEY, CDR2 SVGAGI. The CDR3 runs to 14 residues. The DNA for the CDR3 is TGTGCCAGCAGTTACTCGATTCGAGAGACTGAAGCTTTCTTT. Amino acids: CASSYSIRETEAFF.

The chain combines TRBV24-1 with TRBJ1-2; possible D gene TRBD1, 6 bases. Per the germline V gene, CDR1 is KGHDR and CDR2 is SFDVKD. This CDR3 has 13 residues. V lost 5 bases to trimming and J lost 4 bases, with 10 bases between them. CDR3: CATSGDKGYGYTF. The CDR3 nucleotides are TGTGCCACCAGTGGGGACAAAGGCTATGGCTACACCTTC.

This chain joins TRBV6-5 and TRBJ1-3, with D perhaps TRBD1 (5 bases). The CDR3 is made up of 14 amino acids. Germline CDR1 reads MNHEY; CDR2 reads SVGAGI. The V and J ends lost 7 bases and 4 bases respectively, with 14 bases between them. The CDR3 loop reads CASTSGGAGNTIYF. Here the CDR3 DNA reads TGTGCCAGCACCTCGGGAGGGGCCGGAAACACCATATATTTT.

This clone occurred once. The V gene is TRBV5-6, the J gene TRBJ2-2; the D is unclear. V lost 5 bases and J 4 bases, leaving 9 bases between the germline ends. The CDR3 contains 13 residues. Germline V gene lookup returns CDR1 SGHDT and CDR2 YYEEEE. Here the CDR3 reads CASRYYSTGELFF. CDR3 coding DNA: TGTGCCAGCAGGTATTACAGCACCGGGGAGCTGTTTTTT.

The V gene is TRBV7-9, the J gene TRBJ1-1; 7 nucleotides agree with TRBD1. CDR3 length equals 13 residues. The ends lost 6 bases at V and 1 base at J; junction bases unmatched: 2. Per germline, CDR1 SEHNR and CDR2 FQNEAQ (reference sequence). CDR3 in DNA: TGTGCCAGCAGGGACAGGACGAACACTGAAGCTTTCTTT. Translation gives CASRDRTNTEAFF.

CDR3 amino acids: CASSDRDRGNQPQHF. CDR3 in DNA: TGTGCCAGCAGCGACCGGGACAGGGGCAATCAGCCCCAGCATTTT. This rearrangement joins TRBV7-2 to TRBJ1-5, with TRBD1 identical over 9 bases. This CDR3 comprises 15 residues. Trimming took 5 bases from V and 2 from J; bases not matched to a gene: 4. The germline V gene encodes CDR1 SGHTA and CDR2 FQGNSA.

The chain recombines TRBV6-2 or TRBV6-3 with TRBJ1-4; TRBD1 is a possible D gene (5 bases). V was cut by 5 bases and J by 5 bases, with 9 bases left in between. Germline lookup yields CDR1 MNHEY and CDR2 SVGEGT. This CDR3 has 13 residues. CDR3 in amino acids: CASSQGGNEKLFF. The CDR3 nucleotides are TGTGCCAGCAGTCAGGGTGGGAATGAAAAACTGTTTTTT.

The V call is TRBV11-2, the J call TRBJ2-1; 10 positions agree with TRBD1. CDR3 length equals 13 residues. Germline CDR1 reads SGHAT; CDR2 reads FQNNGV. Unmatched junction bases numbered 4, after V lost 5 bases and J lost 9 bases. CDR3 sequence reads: CASSLTGGLEQFF. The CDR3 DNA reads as TGTGCCAGCAGCCTGACAGGGGGCCTTGAGCAGTTCTTC. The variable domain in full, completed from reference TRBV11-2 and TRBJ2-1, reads EAGVAQSPRYKIIEKRQSVAFWCNPISGHATLYWYQQILGQGPKLLIQFQNNGVVDDSQLPKDRFSAERLKGVDSTLKIQPAKLEDSAVYLCASSLTGGLEQFFGPGTRLTVL.

CDR3 DNA sequence: TGTGCCAGCAGTACCGGGACAGGGGGAATTGGGGAGCTGTTTTTT. It translates to CASSTGTGGIGELFF. The chain is built from TRBV7-2 and TRBJ2-2, with 11 nucleotides matching TRBD1. Unmatched junction bases numbered 8, after V lost 6 bases and J lost 8 bases. The CDR3 runs 15 residues. Germline V gene sequence: CDR1 SGHTA, CDR2 FQGNSA.

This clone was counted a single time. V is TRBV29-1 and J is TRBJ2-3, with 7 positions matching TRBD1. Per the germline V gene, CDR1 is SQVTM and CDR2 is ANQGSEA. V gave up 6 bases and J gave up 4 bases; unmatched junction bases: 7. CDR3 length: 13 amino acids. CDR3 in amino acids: CSVERQGADTQYF. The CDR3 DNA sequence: TGCAGCGTCGAACGGCAGGGGGCAGATACGCAGTATTTT.

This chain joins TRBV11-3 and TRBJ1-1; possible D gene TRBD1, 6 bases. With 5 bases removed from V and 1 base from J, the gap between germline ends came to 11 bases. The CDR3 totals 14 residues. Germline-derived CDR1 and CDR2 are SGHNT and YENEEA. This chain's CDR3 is CASSVGHKNTEAFF. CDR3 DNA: TGTGCCAGCAGCGTGGGACACAAGAACACTGAAGCTTTCTTT.

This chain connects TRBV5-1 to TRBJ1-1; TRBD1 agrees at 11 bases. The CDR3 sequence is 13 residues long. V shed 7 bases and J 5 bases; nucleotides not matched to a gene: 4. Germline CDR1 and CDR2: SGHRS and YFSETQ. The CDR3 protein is CASRDRGMTEAFF. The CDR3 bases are TGCGCCAGCCGGGACAGGGGGATGACTGAAGCTTTCTTT.

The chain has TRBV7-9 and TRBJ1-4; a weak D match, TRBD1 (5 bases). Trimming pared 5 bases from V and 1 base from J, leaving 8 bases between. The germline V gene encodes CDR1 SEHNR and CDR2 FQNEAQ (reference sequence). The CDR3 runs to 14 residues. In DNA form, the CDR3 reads TGTGCCAGCAGCCGACAGTTAACTAATGAAAAACTGTTTTTT. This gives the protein CASSRQLTNEKLFF.

This chain's CDR3 is CASSVRTSGRLSTGELFF. CDR3 bases: TGTGCCAGCAGTGTCCGGACTAGCGGGAGGTTATCCACCGGGGAGCTGTTTTTT. This chain joins TRBV25-1 and TRBJ2-2, with TRBD2 identical over 14 bases. Germline V gene lookup returns CDR1 MGHDK and CDR2 SYGVNS. This CDR3 spans 18 amino acids. The trim removed 4 bases at V and 4 bases at J, leaving 8 bases unmatched.